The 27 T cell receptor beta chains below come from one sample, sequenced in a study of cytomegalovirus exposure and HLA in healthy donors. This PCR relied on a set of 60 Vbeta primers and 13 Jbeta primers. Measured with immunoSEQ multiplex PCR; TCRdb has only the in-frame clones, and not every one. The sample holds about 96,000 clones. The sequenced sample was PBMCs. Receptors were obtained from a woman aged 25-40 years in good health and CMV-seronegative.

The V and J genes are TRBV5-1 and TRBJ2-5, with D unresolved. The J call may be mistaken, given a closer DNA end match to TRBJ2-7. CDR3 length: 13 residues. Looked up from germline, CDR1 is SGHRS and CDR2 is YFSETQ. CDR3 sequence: CASSLVADYEQYF. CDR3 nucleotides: TGCGCCAGCAGCTTGGTTGCTGACTACGAGCAGTACTTC.

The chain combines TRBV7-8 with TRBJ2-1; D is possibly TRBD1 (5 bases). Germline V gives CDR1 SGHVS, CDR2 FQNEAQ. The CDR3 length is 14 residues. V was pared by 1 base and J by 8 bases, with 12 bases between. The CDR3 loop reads CASSLEFRVDEQFF. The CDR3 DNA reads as TGTGCCAGCAGCTTAGAATTCAGGGTTGATGAGCAGTTCTTC.

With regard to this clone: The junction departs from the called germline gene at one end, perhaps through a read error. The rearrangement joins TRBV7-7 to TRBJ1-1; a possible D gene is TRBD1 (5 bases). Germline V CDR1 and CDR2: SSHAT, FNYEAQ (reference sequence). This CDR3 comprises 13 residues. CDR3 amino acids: CASSSTVNTEAFF. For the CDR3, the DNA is TGTGCTAGCAGCTCGACAGTGAACACTGAAGCTTTCTTT.

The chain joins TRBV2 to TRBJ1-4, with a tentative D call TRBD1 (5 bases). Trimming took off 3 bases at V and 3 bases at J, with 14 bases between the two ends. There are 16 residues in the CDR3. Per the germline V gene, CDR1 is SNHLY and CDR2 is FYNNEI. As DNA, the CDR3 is TGTGCCAGCAGTGACAGGGCCCAAGGGGCTAATGAAAAACTGTTTTTT. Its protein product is CASSDRAQGANEKLFF.

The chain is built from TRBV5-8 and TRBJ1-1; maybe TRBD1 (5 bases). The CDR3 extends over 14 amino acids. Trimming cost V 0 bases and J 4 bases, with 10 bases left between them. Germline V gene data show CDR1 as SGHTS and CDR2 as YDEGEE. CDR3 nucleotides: TGTGCCAGCAGCTTGGGTCCGGGGGTCACTGAAGCTTTCTTT. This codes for CASSLGPGVTEAFF.

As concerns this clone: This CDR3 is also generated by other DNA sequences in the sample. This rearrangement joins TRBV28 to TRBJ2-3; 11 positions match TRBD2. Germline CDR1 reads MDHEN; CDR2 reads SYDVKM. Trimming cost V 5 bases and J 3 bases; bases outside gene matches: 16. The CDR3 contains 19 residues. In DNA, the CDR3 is TGTGCCAGCAGTCCCTGGACTAGCGGGCCCCTTGGGGCGACAGATACGCAGTATTTT. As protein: CASSPWTSGPLGATDTQYF.

CDR3 loop: CASSHPGTSGGWGGEQYF. The DNA for the CDR3 is TGTGCCAGCAGCCATCCCGGGACTAGCGGGGGGTGGGGTGGTGAGCAGTACTTC. The chain has TRBV9 and TRBJ2-7, with 15 bases that match TRBD2. J was trimmed by 7 bases and V by 4 bases; bases with no gene match: 15. The CDR3 is made up of 18 amino acids. Germline assignment: CDR1 SGDLS and CDR2 YYNGEE.

CDR3 sequence reads: CASSSWGIANTGELFF. For the CDR3, the DNA is TGTGCCAGTAGTAGCTGGGGCATCGCGAACACCGGGGAGCTGTTTTTT. The chain is built from TRBV19 and TRBJ2-2; TRBD1 might be the D (5 bases). Trimming left V 4 bases short and J 0 bases short, with 12 bases between. The CDR3 sequence is 16 residues long. CDR1 and CDR2 (germline): LNHDA, SQIVND (reference sequence).

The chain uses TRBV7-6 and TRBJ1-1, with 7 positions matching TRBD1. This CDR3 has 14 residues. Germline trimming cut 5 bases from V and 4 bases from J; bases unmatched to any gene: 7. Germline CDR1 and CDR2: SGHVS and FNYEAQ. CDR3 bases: TGTGCCAGCAGCCCCCGACAGGGATCCACTGAAGCTTTCTTT. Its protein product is CASSPRQGSTEAFF.

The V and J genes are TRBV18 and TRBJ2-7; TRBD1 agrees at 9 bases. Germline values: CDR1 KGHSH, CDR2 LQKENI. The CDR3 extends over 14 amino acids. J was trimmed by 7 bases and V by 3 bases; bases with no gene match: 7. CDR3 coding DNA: TGTGCCAGCTCACCGGCCGGACAGGGGAGTGAGCAGTACTTC. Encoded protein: CASSPAGQGSEQYF.

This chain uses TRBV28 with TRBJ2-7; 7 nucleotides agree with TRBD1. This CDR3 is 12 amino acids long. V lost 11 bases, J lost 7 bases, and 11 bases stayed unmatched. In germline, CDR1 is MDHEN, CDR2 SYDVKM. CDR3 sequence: CAGSGQKREQYF. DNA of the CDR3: TGTGCCGGATCGGGACAGAAAAGAGAGCAGTACTTC.

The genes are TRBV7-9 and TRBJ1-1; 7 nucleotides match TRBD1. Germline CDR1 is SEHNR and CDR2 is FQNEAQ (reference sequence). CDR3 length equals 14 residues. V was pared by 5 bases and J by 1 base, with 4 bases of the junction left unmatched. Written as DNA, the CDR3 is TGTGCCAGCAGCCTAAACAGGGGGAACACTGAAGCTTTCTTT. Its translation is CASSLNRGNTEAFF.

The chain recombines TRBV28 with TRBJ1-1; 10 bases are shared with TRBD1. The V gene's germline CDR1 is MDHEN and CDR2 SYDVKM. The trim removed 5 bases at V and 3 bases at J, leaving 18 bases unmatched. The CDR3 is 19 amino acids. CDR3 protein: CASSPEDGTGEVRYTEAFF. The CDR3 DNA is TGTGCCAGCAGTCCAGAAGACGGGACAGGGGAGGTCAGGTACACTGAAGCTTTCTTT.

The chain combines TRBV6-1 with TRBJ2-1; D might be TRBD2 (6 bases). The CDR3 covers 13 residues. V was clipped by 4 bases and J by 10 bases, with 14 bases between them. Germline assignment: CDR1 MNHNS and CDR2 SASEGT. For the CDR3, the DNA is TGTGCCAGCAGTGGACTAGGGTTGCGGGAGCAGTTCTTC. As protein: CASSGLGLREQFF.

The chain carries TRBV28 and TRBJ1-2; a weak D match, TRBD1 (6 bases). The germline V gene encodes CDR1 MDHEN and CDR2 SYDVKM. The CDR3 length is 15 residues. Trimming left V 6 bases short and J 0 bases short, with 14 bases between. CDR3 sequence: CASSLVGGANYGYTF. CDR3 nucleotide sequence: TGTGCCAGCAGCCTGGTAGGGGGAGCTAACTATGGCTACACCTTC.

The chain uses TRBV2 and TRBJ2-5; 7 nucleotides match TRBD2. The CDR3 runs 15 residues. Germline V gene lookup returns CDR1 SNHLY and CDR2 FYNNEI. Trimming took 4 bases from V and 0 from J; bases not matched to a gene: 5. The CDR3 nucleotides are TGTGCCAGCAGTGTTGGGGGGGGTTACCAAGAGACCCAGTACTTC. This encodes CASSVGGGYQETQYF.

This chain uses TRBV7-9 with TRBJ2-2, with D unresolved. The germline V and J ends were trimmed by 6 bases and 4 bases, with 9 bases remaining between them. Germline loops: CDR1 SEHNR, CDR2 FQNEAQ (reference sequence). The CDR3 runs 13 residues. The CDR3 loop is CASSLEFTGELFF. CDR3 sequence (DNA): TGTGCCAGCAGTCTAGAGTTCACCGGGGAGCTGTTTTTT.

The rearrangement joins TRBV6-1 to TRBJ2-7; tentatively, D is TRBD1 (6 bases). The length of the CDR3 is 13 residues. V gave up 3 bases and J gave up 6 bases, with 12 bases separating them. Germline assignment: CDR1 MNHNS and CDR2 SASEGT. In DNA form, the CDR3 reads TGTGCCAGCAGTGACTTCCAAGGGGGCGAGCAGTACTTC. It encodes CASSDFQGGEQYF.

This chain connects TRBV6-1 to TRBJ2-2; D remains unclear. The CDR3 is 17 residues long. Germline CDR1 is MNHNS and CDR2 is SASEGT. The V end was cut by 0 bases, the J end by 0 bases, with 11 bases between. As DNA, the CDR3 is TGTGCCAGCAGTGAAGCGCTTGGCGGAGCGAACACCGGGGAGCTGTTTTTT. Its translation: CASSEALGGANTGELFF.

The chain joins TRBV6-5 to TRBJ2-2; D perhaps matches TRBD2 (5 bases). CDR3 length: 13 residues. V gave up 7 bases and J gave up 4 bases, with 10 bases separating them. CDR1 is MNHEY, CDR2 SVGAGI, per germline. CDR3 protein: CASTKGGTGELFF. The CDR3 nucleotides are TGTGCCAGCACCAAAGGAGGCACCGGGGAGCTGTTTTTT.

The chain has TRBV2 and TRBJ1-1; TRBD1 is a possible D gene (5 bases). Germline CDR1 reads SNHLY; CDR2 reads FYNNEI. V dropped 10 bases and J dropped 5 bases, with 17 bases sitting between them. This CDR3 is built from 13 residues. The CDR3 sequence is CATPVNGGTEAFF. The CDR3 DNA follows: TGTGCCACCCCGGTAAACGGGGGGACTGAAGCTTTCTTT.

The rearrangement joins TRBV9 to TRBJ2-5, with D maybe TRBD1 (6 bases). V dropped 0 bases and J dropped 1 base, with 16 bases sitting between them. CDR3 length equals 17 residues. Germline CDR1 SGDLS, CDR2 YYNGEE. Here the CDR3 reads CASSVARRTDSQETQYF. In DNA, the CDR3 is TGTGCCAGCAGCGTAGCCCGTCGGACAGATTCCCAAGAGACCCAGTACTTC.

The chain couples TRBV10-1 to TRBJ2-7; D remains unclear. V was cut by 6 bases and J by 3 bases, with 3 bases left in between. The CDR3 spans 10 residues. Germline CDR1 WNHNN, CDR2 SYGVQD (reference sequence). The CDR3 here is CASSGYEQYF. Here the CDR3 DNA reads TGCGCCAGCAGCGGCTACGAGCAGTACTTC.

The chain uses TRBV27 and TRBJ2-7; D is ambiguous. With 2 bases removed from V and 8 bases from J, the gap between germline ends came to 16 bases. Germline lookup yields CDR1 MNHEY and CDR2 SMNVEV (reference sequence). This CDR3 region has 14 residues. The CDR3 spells CASSLEYPQDKQYF. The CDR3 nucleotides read TGTGCCAGCAGTTTAGAGTATCCCCAGGATAAGCAGTACTTC.

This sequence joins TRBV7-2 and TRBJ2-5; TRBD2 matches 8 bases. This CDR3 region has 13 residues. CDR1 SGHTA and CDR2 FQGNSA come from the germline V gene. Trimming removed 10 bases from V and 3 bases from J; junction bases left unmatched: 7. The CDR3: CAIFSGREETQYF. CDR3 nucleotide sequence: TGTGCCATCTTCAGCGGGAGAGAAGAGACCCAGTACTTC.

CDR3 sequence reads: CASNLGQGDQPQHF. CDR3 bases: TGTGCCAGTAACCTTGGACAGGGCGATCAGCCCCAGCATTTT. The rearrangement links TRBV19 to TRBJ1-5, with 8 bases identical to TRBD1. Germline V gives CDR1 LNHDA, CDR2 SQIVND (reference sequence). The CDR3 totals 14 residues. V lost 7 bases, J lost 5 bases, and 7 bases stayed unmatched.

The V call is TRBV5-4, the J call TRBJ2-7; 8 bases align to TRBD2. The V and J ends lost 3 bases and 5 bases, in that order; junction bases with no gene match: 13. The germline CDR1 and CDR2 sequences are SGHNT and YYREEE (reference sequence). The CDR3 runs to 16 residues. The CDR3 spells CASSWGLGGGQDEQYF. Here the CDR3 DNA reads TGTGCCAGCAGCTGGGGTCTAGGCGGGGGGCAAGACGAGCAGTACTTC. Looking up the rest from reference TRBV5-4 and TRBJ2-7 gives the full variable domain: ETGVTQSPTHLIKTRGQQVTLRCSSQSGHNTVSWYQQALGQGPQFIFQYYREEENGRGNFPPRFSGLQFPNYSSELNVNALELDDSALYLCASSWGLGGGQDEQYFGPGTRLTVT.